This TCR beta chain stems from a study of blood T cell repertoires in COVID-19 (TCRdb year 2020). A note on the overall study: Collaborator samples came from the United States, Italy and Spain and covered acute and convalescent phases of COVID-19. The material from the prospective study consisted of cDNA or gDNA derived from T cells, B-cell-depleted T cells, or PBMCs. The dataset comprised deeply sampled blood TCRbeta repertoires from subjects exposed to, actively infected with, or recovered from COVID-19. The repertoires were released in a freely available public database intended as a resource for research on the immune response to SARS-CoV-2. The samples were drawn from two sources: the first 160 participants of the ongoing ImmuneRACE study, and 1,254 subjects contributed by 6 global collaborators. Sample metadata almost always included a de-identified subject ID, COVID-19 status, age in years and sex. HLA class I and class II types, where available, came from metadata supplied by the sample provider rather than from assay-based typing.

From cysteine to phenylalanine, the CDR3 is 10 amino acids long. Here the CDR3 DNA is all that survives: 30 bases in frame from base 1. Enrolling through a virtual design, the prospective study's participants ranged in age from roughly 18 to 90 years and lived across 20 to 25 United States geographic areas. To assign participants to cohorts, the prospective study relied on clinical history that participants themselves reported in a screening survey and a study questionnaire. ImmuneRACE Cohort 3 recovered participants were defined by two consecutive negative NP/OP PCR tests, healthcare professional clearance, or symptom resolution. Mobile phlebotomists in the prospective study collected whole blood, serum and a nasopharyngeal or oropharyngeal swab from every participant. Prospective study participants could optionally give additional blood draws and questionnaires over a roughly two-month period. Before DNA extraction, prospective study blood samples were shipped either frozen or at room temperature.

Remarks on this clone: No antigen is known for it. Base qualities are not provided; no much larger clone lies one nucleotide away.

Broader findings and caveats from the paper: The amount of clinical and demographic metadata varied by source and participant and was provided uncurated.

TCRbeta CDR3 regions were amplified from genomic DNA using the immunoSEQ Assay, a bias-controlled multiplex PCR. As for how the authors treated the data: The number of nucleated cells in each sample was estimated by amplification of reference gene primers within the assay. To quantify the absolute abundance of each unique TCRbeta CDR3 rearrangement, sequence reads were collapsed and filtered. For each sample, productive Simpson clonality was calculated as the square root of Simpson's diversity index across productive rearrangements. As stored in TCRdb, this immuneACCESS dataset retains in-frame rearrangements with V and J assigned. A fraction of the clones does not appear; measured against another copy, unresolved V genes explain less than half of the discrepancy, and the remainder lacks a known reason. V, J and clone size derive from that table, while D and trimming were established from the DNA sequence. This sample holds over 150,000 clones; more than 85% were observed only once. The ten largest clones add up to 7% to 8% of the sample.

The source of this sequence is a woman aged 45-60 years who had recovered from COVID-19. The rearrangement joined TRBV21-1 to TRBJ1-4. TRBV21-1 is annotated as a pseudogene. Material: PBMCs or T cells enriched from blood (not recorded which). The sequenced DNA is TGTGCTAGCGGGGGGGAAAAACTGTTTTTT. This codes for CASGGEKLFF.